This entry lists 10 T cell receptor beta chains sequenced from one sample in a study of T cells in Graves' hyperthyroidism and ophthalmopathy. Template material for amplifying TCR beta CDR3 regions consisted of RNA transcripts. During a first-round RT-PCR of the TCR CDR3, the HTBI primer set was used. TCRdb processed the multiplex PCR reads anew with MiXCR; each CDR3 protein has one entry. The repertoire consists of about 160,000 distinct CDR3 sequences, with 8% to 9.5% occurring once and the leading ten covering more than 20%. The sequenced sample was blood. These receptors all come from a woman aged 18-29 years with Graves' hyperthyroidism that later progressed to Graves' ophthalmopathy.

This clonotype was seen repeatedly, ten times or more. The chain has TRBV11-2 and TRBJ2-5; tentatively, D is TRBD1 or TRBD2 (5 bases each). CDR1 is SGHAT and CDR2 is FQNNGV in the germline V gene. Trimming took off 1 base at V and 2 bases at J, with 11 bases between the two ends. The CDR3 runs to 15 residues. The CDR3: CASSLVPGRQETQYF. The CDR3 region has the DNA TGTGCCAGCAGCTTAGTGCCGGGACGGCAAGAGACCCAGTACTTC.

This clonotype was seen many times. The rearrangement links TRBV6-1 to TRBJ1-5, with 9 bases identical to TRBD1. The germline gives CDR1 MNHNS, CDR2 SASEGT. The ends lost 5 bases at V and 5 bases at J; junction bases unmatched: 10. This CDR3 has 16 amino acids. The CDR3 DNA is TGTGCCAGCAGTCTTACAGGGGGCATAGGGTATCAGCCCCAGCATTTT. Amino acids: CASSLTGGIGYQPQHF.

This clonotype was seen many times. The V gene is TRBV12-3 or TRBV12-4, the J gene TRBJ2-7; tentatively, D is TRBD1 or TRBD2 (5 bases each). V lost 8 bases and J lost 6, with 17 bases in between. The length of the CDR3 is 13 residues. The CDR3 region has the DNA TGTGCCAGCCGGGACGGGTATGGATCCGAGCAGTACTTC. Protein sequence: CASRDGYGSEQYF.

This clonotype appeared many times. The rearrangement uses TRBV20-1 and TRBJ2-1; no clear D. Between the trimmed V and J ends, which lost 3 bases and 6 bases, there was a span of 3 bases. Germline loops: CDR1 DFQATT, CDR2 SNEGSKA (reference sequence). The CDR3 loop spans 10 amino acids. Here the CDR3 reads CSASSNEQFF. The CDR3 coding sequence is TGCAGTGCTAGTAGCAATGAGCAGTTCTTC.

There are many counts of this clonotype. The rearrangement joins TRBV12-5 to TRBJ2-2; no clear D gene. Germline loops: CDR1 LGHNT, CDR2 FRNRAP. Trimming removed 6 bases from V and 4 bases from J, with 9 bases in between. This CDR3 is 13 amino acids long. DNA for the CDR3: TGTGCTAGTGGCTTGACAATCACCGGGGAGCTGTTTTTT. Encoded protein: CASGLTITGELFF.

This chain links TRBV19 with TRBJ1-6; a weak D match, TRBD1 (6 bases). CDR1 is LNHDA, CDR2 SQIVND, per germline (reference sequence). V lost 1 base, J lost 3 bases, and 7 bases lay in between. The CDR3 is 15 amino acids. CDR3 amino acids: CASSIGTVYNSPLHF. In DNA, the CDR3 is TGTGCCAGTAGTATAGGGACAGTCTATAATTCACCCCTCCACTTT.

The chain combines TRBV5-5 with TRBJ2-7; 7 bases are a match to TRBD1. CDR1 SGHKS and CDR2 YYEKEE come from the germline V gene (reference sequence). The CDR3 extends over 15 amino acids. Trimming cost V 3 bases and J 1 base; bases outside gene matches: 7. The CDR3 region is CASSWWDRFSYEQYF. DNA of the CDR3: TGTGCCAGCAGCTGGTGGGACAGATTTTCCTACGAGCAGTACTTC.

In this sample, this clonotype turned up many times. The CDR3 spells CASSQAWDTQYF. Written as DNA, the CDR3 is TGTGCCAGCAGCCAAGCGTGGGATACGCAGTATTTT. The rearrangement links TRBV14 to TRBJ2-3, with D hard to call. The germline V gene encodes CDR1 SGHDN and CDR2 FVKESK. CDR3 size: 12 residues. V lost 1 base and J 6 bases, leaving 5 bases between the germline ends.

This clonotype was counted at least ten times. The chain is built from TRBV11-2 and TRBJ2-7; D remains ambiguous. The V and J ends lost 4 bases and 1 base respectively, with 8 bases between them. There are 13 residues in the CDR3. Germline V gene lookup returns CDR1 SGHAT and CDR2 FQNNGV. The CDR3 loop is CASSYLSSYEQYF. CDR3 in DNA: TGTGCCAGCAGCTATTTGTCGTCCTACGAGCAGTACTTC.

This clonotype has at least ten counts. This sequence joins TRBV7-9 and TRBJ2-7, with 11 nucleotides matching TRBD1. J lost 7 bases, V lost 3 bases, and 5 bases had no gene match. The CDR3 runs to 14 residues. From germline, CDR1 is SEHNR and CDR2 FQNEAQ (reference sequence). The DNA for the CDR3 is TGTGCCAGCAGCTTCCGGGACAGGGGGGAGGAGCAGTACTTC. Protein product: CASSFRDRGEEQYF. The full variable domain, its missing parts supplied by reference TRBV7-9 and TRBJ2-7, is DTGVSQNPRHKITKRGQNVTFRCDPISEHNRLYWYRQTLGQGPEFLTYFQNEAQLEKSRLLSDRFSAERPKGSFSTLEIQRTEQGDSAMYLCASSFRDRGEEQYFGPGTRLTVT.